Sequencing of this T cell receptor beta chain was carried out in a study of T cell clonality in common variable immunodeficiency. Study-wide findings and caveats: Repertoire-complication correlations in CVID were limited by patient heterogeneity.

The repertoire was sequenced with immunoSEQ multiplex PCR; TCRdb's copy has only in-frame clones and lacks some. The sample contains about 64,000 clones, none occurring once; around 1.7% lies in the top ten. Germline V lookup: CDR1 MNHEY, CDR2 SVGEGT. V gave up 2 bases and J gave up 0 bases; unmatched junction bases: 1. This CDR3 region has 15 residues. This clone came up many times. The antigen is undetermined. The CDR3 end is not reached by the read, which stops 3 residues before it; the germline J gene fills it in. The sequence derives from a person aged 18-70 years in good health. The source material was peripheral blood mononuclear cells. The chain uses TRBV6-2 or TRBV6-3 and TRBJ1-2, with 9 bases aligning to TRBD1. CDR3 amino acids: CASSYGQGSNYGYTF. The part of the CDR3 DNA that was read is TGTGCCAGCAGTTACGGACAGGGGTCTAACTATGGC.